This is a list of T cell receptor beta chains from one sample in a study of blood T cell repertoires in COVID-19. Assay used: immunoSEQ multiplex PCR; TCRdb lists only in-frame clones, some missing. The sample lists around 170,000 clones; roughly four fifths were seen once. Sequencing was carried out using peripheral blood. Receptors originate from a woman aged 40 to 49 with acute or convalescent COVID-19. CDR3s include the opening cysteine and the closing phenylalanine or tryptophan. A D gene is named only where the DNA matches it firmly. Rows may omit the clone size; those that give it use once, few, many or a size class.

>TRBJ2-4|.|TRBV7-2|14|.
CASSLQLAKNIQYF
TGTGCCAGCAGCTTGCAGTTAGCCAAAAACATTCAGTACTTC
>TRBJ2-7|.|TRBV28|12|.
CASSTYQYEQYF
TGTGCCAGCAGCACTTACCAATACGAGCAGTACTTC
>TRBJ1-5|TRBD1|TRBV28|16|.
CASSLDRGGPEQPQHF
TGTGCCAGCAGCTTAGACAGGGGCGGCCCTGAGCAGCCCCAGCATTTT
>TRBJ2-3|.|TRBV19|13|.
CASSIGGRDTQYF
TGTGCCAGTAGTATCGGAGGAAGAGATACGCAGTATTTT
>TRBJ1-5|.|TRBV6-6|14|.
CASTPQGGNQPQHF
TGTGCCAGCACCCCACAGGGTGGGAATCAGCCCCAGCATTTT
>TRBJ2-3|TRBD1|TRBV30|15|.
CAWSAAQGVLYTQYF
TGTGCCTGGAGTGCGGCGCAGGGGGTTCTATATACGCAGTATTTT
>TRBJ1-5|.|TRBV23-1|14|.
CASSQGHVDQPQHF
TGCGCCAGCAGTCAGGGACATGTGGATCAGCCCCAGCATTTT
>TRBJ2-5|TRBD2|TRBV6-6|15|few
CASSPSGRARETQYF
TGTGCCAGCAGCCCCTCCGGGAGGGCCCGGGAGACCCAGTACTTC
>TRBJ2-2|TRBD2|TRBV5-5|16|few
CASSPSGGINTGELFF
TGTGCCAGCAGCCCCTCGGGGGGAATAAACACCGGGGAGCTGTTTTTT
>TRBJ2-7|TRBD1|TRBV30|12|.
CAWGGTGDEQYF
TGTGCCTGGGGTGGGACAGGGGACGAGCAGTACTTC
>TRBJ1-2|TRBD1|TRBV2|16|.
CASRGIPGQGPYGYTF
TGTGCCAGCAGAGGCATACCGGGACAGGGGCCCTATGGCTACACCTTC
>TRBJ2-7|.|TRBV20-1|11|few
CSVYSGHEQYF
TGCAGTGTGTACTCAGGGCACGAGCAGTACTTC
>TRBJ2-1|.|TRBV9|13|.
CASSWSSYNEQFF
TGTGCCAGCAGCTGGAGCTCCTACAATGAGCAGTTCTTC
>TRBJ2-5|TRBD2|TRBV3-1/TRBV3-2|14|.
CASSQSGGEETQYF
TGTGCCAGCAGCCAAAGCGGGGGGGAAGAGACCCAGTACTTC
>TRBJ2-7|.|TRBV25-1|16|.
CASSTLSVGAVYEQYF
TGTGCCAGCAGTACCCTAAGCGTTGGGGCCGTCTACGAGCAGTACTTC
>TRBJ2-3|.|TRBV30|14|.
CAWKQGIGRDTQYF
TGTGCCTGGAAACAGGGCATAGGGAGAGATACGCAGTATTTT
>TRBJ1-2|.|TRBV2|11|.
CASSEISGYTF
TGTGCCAGCAGTGAAATTAGCGGCTACACCTTC
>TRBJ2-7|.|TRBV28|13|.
CASSLDGAYEQYF
TGTGCCAGCAGCCTCGACGGAGCCTACGAGCAGTACTTC
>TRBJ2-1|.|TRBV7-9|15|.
CASSEDRSSYNEQFF
TGTGCCAGCAGCGAAGACAGGAGCTCCTACAATGAGCAGTTCTTC
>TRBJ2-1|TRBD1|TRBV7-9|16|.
CATIRDRASSYNEQFF
TGTGCCACCATCCGGGACAGGGCCTCCTCCTACAATGAGCAGTTCTTC
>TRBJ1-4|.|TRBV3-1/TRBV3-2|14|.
CANPQGPDDEKLFF
TGTGCCAACCCACAGGGACCAGACGATGAAAAACTGTTTTTT
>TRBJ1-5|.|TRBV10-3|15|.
CAISTSGASNQPQHF
TGTGCCATCAGTACCTCAGGGGCGAGCAATCAGCCCCAGCATTTT
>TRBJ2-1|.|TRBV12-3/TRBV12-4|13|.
CASSLFRRDEQFF
TGTGCCAGCAGCTTATTTAGGCGGGATGAGCAGTTCTTC
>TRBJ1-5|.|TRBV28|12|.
CASSSGSQPQHF
TGTGCCAGCAGTTCGGGGTCTCAGCCCCAGCATTTT
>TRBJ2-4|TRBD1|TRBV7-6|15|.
CASSLTGGSRNIQYF
TGTGCCAGCAGCTTAACAGGGGGGAGTAGAAACATTCAGTACTTC
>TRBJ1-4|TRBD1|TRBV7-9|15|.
CASSSYRGRDEKLFF
TGTGCCAGCAGCTCCTACAGGGGGCGAGATGAAAAACTGTTTTTT
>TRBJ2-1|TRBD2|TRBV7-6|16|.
CASSLGPSGGHNEQFF
TGTGCCAGCAGCTTAGGGCCCAGCGGGGGCCACAATGAGCAGTTCTTC
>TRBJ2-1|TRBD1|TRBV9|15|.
CASRGQGAPFNEQFF
TGTGCCAGCAGGGGGCAGGGGGCCCCCTTTAATGAGCAGTTCTTC
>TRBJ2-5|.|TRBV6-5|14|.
CASSYGSPPETQYF
TGTGCCAGCAGTTACGGCTCCCCCCCAGAGACCCAGTACTTC
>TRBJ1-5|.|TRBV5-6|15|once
CASSRGTFAGQPQHF
TGTGCCAGCAGTCGTGGGACATTCGCAGGTCAGCCCCAGCATTTT
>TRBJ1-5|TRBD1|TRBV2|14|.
CASRVTGARQPQHF
TGTGCCAGCAGGGTTACAGGGGCGCGTCAGCCCCAGCATTTT
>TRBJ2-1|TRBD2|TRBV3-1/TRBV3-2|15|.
CASSQLAGAYNEQFF
TGTGCCAGCAGCCAGTTAGCGGGGGCTTACAATGAGCAGTTCTTC
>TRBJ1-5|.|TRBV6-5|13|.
CASSFRVDQPQHF
TGTGCCAGCAGTTTCAGGGTTGATCAGCCCCAGCATTTT
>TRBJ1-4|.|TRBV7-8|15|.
CASSGRDTTVEKLFF
TGTGCCAGCAGCGGTCGGGACACCACCGTTGAAAAACTGTTTTTT
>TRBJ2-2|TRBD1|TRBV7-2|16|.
CASSPRTGGADGELFF
TGTGCCAGCAGCCCGCGGACAGGGGGCGCCGACGGGGAGCTGTTTTTT
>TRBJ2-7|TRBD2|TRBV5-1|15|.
CASSLSSGLLYEQYF
TGCGCCAGCAGCTTATCTAGCGGGCTCCTCTACGAGCAGTACTTC
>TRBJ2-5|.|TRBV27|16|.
CASSLSTAALGETQYF
TGTGCCAGCAGTTTATCGACCGCGGCGCTGGGTGAGACCCAGTACTTC
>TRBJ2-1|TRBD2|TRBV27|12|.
CASTGGGHEQFF
TGTGCCAGCACCGGGGGGGGTCATGAGCAGTTCTTC
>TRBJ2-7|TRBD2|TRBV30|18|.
CAWSGPGTSGLSSYEQYF
TGTGCCTGGAGTGGCCCCGGGACTAGCGGGTTGAGCTCCTACGAGCAGTACTTC
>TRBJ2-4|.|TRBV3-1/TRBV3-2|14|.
CASSQMGGENIQYF
TGTGCCAGCAGCCAAATGGGGGGTGAAAACATTCAGTACTTC
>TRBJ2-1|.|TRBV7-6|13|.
CASSSRVGPEQFF
TGTGCCAGCAGCTCCCGAGTTGGGCCTGAGCAGTTCTTC
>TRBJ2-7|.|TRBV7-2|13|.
CASSLTTDYEQYF
TGTGCCAGCAGCTTAACGACAGACTACGAGCAGTACTTC
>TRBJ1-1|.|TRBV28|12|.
CASSFRQVEAFF
TGTGCCAGCAGTTTTAGACAGGTGGAAGCTTTCTTT
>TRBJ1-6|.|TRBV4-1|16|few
CASSQEPRQAHFPLHF
TGCGCCAGCAGCCAAGAACCCCGGCAGGCTCATTTCCCCCTCCACTTT
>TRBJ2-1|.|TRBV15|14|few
CATSRGRGRSEQFF
TGTGCCACCAGCAGAGGCCGGGGTAGGAGTGAGCAGTTCTTC
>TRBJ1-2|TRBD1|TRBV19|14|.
CASSIGQGDYGYTF
TGTGCCAGTAGTATTGGACAGGGGGACTATGGCTACACCTTC
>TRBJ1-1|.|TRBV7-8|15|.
CASSLFLTSNTEAFF
TGTGCCAGCAGCTTATTTTTGACATCGAACACTGAAGCTTTCTTT
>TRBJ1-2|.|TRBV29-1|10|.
CSAVEDGYTF
TGCAGCGCCGTCGAGGATGGCTACACCTTC
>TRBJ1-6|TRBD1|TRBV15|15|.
CATSRGTGYNSPLHF
TGTGCCACCAGCAGGGGGACAGGTTATAATTCACCCCTCCACTTT
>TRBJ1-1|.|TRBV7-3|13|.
CASSLLPNTEAFF
TGTGCCAGCAGCTTACTCCCGAACACTGAAGCTTTCTTT
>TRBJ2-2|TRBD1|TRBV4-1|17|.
CASSQDYVTGDTGELFF
TGCGCCAGCAGCCAAGATTATGTGACAGGGGACACCGGGGAGCTGTTTTTT
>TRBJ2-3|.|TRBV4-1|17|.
CASSQDPPQGSTDTQYF
TGCGCCAGCAGCCAAGATCCCCCACAGGGTTCGACAGATACGCAGTATTTT
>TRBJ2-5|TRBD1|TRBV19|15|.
CASSIMGQVGETQYF
TGTGCCAGTAGTATCATGGGACAGGTCGGGGAGACCCAGTACTTC